The following is a T cell receptor (beta chain) sequence with its context. A second PCR, run for about 6 to 11 cycles, used a sample-barcoded 5' primer plus a J-beta primer mix. A template-switch adaptor containing 12 random nucleotides labeled each cDNA molecule. TCRdb reprocessed the 5' RACE reads with MiXCR, giving one entry per CDR3 protein. The table has around 800,000 distinct CDR3 sequences, 60% to 80% seen once. The data were obtained in a study of blood T cells in healthy people across ages. The germline gives CDR1 DFQATT, CDR2 SNEGSKA (reference sequence). Trimming cost V 4 bases and J 2 bases; bases outside gene matches: 5. CDR3 length: 14 residues. The authors extracted at least 6 micrograms of total RNA per sample.

The TCR sequence derives from a man aged 25-40 years in good health. The chain has TRBV20-1 and TRBJ2-5; 9 bases are a match to TRBD2. The sample was blood. DNA of the CDR3: TGCAGTGCTAACCTAGCGGGGTATCAAGAGACCCAGTACTTC. Its translation: CSANLAGYQETQYF.